The clone carrying this TCR beta chain was counted only a few times. Expressed TCRB transcripts were sequenced after all isolated RNA was converted to cDNA. Profiled with immunoSEQ multiplex PCR; TCRdb holds only in-frame clones, not every one. This table has over 500,000 clones, 15% to 17% appearing once. The CDR3 is made up of 17 amino acids. Trimming took off 2 bases at V and 4 bases at J, with 20 bases between the two ends. The germline gives CDR1 KGHSH, CDR2 LQKENI. The data derive from a study of beta chain features in type 1 diabetes. This TCR was sampled from a man aged 18 to 35 in good health. This chain links TRBV18 with TRBJ1-2; D ambiguous. The material sequenced was naive CD4+ T cells from blood. The CDR3: CASSPKPRQETSYGYTF. CDR3 coding DNA: TGTGCCAGCTCACCAAAACCCCGTCAGGAAACCTCCTATGGCTACACCTTC.